This T cell receptor beta chain came from a study of blood T cell repertoires in COVID-19. The protocol was immunoSEQ multiplex PCR, while the TCRdb copy is restricted to in-frame clones and leaves out a portion. The sample lists 140,000 to 150,000 clones, 70% to 90% occurring once. CDR3 length equals 12 residues. CDR1 and CDR2 from the germline V gene are PRHDT and FYEKMQ (reference sequence). With 5 bases removed from V and 9 bases from J, the gap between germline ends came to 11 bases. This receptor was obtained from a human donor with acute or convalescent COVID-19. The donor label of this sample is uncertain. What was sequenced was peripheral blood. This chain connects TRBV13 to TRBJ1-3; D gene ambiguous. CDR3 DNA sequence: TGTGCCAGCAGCGCTACAGTTACCACCATATATTTT. Translated, it gives CASSATVTTIYF.